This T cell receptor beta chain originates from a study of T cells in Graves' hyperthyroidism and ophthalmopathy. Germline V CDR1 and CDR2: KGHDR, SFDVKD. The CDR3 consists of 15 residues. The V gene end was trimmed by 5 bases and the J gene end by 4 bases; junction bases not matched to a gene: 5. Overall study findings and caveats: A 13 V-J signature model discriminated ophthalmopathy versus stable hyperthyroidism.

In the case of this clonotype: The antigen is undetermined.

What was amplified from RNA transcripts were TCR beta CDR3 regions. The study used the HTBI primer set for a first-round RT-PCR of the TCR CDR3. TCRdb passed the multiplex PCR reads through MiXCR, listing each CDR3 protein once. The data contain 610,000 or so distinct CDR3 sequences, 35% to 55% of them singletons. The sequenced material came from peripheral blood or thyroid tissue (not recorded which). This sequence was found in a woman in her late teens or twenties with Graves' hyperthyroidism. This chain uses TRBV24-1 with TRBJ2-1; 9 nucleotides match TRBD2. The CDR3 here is CATSGTSGPYNEQFF. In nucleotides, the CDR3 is TGTGCCACCAGTGGCACTAGCGGGCCTTACAATGAGCAGTTCTTC.